The rows below give T cell receptor beta chains drawn from one sample of a study of T cells in Graves' hyperthyroidism and ophthalmopathy. TCRdb reprocessed the multiplex PCR reads via MiXCR and lists one record per CDR3 protein. Of 300,000 to 500,000 distinct CDR3 sequences listed, over 13% were seen once; the top ten hold around 27%. Sequenced: blood. The receptor set was obtained from a man between 50 and 59 years old with Graves' ophthalmopathy. Each CDR3 is given with its conserved first and last residue. A D gene is named only where the DNA matches it firmly.

TRBD2 | TRBJ2-7 | TRBV20-1 | CSADSAGGRTYEQYF
- | TRBJ1-3 | TRBV11-2 | CASSLVGPSSGNTIYF
- | TRBJ1-1 | TRBV19 | CASNKGDRVRGTEAFF
- | TRBJ1-4 | TRBV7-9 | CASSLSTRATNEKLFF
- | TRBJ1-4 | TRBV14 | CASSQGTRSANEKLFF
TRBD1 | TRBJ2-5 | TRBV18 | CASSRGQGRETQYF
- | TRBJ2-7 | TRBV11-2 | CASSSGGGGTYEQYF
TRBD1 | TRBJ1-1 | TRBV7-9 | CASSGTGERAEAFF
TRBD2 | TRBJ2-5 | TRBV29-1 | CSVATSGQETQYF
- | TRBJ1-3 | TRBV5-8 | CASSYESGNTIYF
TRBD1 | TRBJ1-1 | TRBV27 | CASSAPGGRAFF
- | TRBJ2-1 | TRBV28 | CASSPDRFDNEQFF
TRBD2 | TRBJ2-5 | TRBV28 | CASSLSSGRGQETQYF
TRBD1 | TRBJ1-2 | TRBV28 | CASRDPSNRQGGYGYTF
- | TRBJ2-1 | TRBV3-1 | CASSQDLLSSREQFF
- | TRBJ2-1 | TRBV11-1 | CASSLDRVNEQFF
- | TRBJ2-7 | TRBV20-1 | CSARFTYEQYF
- | TRBJ2-6 | TRBV20-1 | CSASDYSGANVLTF